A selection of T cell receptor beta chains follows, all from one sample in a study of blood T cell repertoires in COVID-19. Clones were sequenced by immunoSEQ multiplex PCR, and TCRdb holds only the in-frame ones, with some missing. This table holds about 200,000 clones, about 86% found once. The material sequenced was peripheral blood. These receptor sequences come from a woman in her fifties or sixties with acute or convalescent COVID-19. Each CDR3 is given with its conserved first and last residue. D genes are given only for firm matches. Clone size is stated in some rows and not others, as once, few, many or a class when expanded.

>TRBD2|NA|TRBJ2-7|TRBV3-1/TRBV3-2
CASSQCWGLAGGGDYEQYF
TGTGCCAGCAGCCAATGTTGGGGCCTAGCGGGAGGGGGAGACTACGAGCAGTACTTC
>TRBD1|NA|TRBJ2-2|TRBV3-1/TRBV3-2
CASSQGRTGIVGRTGELFF
TGTGCCAGCAGCCAAGGGCGGACAGGGATAGTAGGACGGACCGGGGAGCTGTTTTTT
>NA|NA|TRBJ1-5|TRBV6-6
CASSVTRGNSNQPQHF
TGTGCCAGCAGTGTAACTAGAGGCAATAGCAATCAGCCCCAGCATTTT
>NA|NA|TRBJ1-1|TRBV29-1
CSVGSWGRNTEAFF
TGCAGCGTTGGGTCATGGGGCCGGAACACTGAAGCTTTCTTT
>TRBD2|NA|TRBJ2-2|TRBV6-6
CASSYPKAGGTGELFF
TGTGCCAGCAGTTACCCGAAAGCGGGGGGGACCGGGGAGCTGTTTTTT
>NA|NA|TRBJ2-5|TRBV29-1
CSVTRPTFQETQYF
TGCAGCGTCACAAGACCGACTTTCCAAGAGACCCAGTACTTC
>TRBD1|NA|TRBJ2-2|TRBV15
CATSRQGATGELFF
TGTGCCACCAGCAGACAGGGGGCGACCGGGGAGCTGTTTTTT
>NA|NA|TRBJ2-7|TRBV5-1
CASEKDGSGFYEQYF
TGCGCCTCCGAGAAGGATGGTAGCGGCTTCTACGAGCAGTACTTC
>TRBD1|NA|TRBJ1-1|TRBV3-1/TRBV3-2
CASSRQGARNTEAFF
TGTGCCAGCAGCCGGCAGGGGGCAAGGAACACTGAAGCTTTCTTT
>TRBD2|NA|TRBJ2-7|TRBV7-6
CASSSGLAGGRYEQYF
TGTGCCAGCAGCTCCGGACTAGCGGGAGGGCGCTACGAGCAGTACTTC
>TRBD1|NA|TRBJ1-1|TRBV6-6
CASSLKGAVSTEAFF
TGTGCCAGCAGTCTCAAGGGGGCGGTAAGCACTGAAGCTTTCTTT
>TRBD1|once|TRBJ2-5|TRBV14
CASSQDSGTGFRETQYF
TGTGCCAGCAGCCAAGACTCCGGGACAGGGTTTCGGGAGACCCAGTACTTC
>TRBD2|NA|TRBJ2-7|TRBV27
CASSSQTSGPGVYEQYF
TGTGCCAGCAGTTCCCAGACTAGCGGACCGGGGGTCTACGAGCAGTACTTC
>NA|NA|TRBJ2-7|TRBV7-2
CASSLERGTYEQYF
TGTGCCAGCAGCTTAGAACGGGGAACCTACGAGCAGTACTTC
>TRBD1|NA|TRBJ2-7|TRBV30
CAWSNHRGYEQYF
TGTGCCTGGAGTAATCACAGGGGTTACGAGCAGTACTTC
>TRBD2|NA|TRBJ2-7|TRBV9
CASSVAPGLAGPYEQYF
TGTGCCAGCAGCGTAGCCCCCGGACTAGCGGGGCCCTACGAGCAGTACTTC
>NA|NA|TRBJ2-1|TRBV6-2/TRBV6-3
CASSPRPPRQFF
TGTGCCAGCAGTCCCCGCCCGCCTAGACAGTTCTTC
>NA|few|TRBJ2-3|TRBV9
CASSPGTSTDTQYF
TGTGCCAGCAGCCCCGGGACTTCCACAGATACGCAGTATTTT
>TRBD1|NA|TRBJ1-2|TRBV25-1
CASSGNRGQANYGYTF
TGTGCCAGCAGTGGGAACAGGGGTCAAGCTAACTATGGCTACACCTTC
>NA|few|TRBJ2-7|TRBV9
CASSARDSFSYEQYF
TGTGCCAGCAGCGCCAGAGACTCGTTCTCCTACGAGCAGTACTTC
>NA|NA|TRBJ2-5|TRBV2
CASNRELQETQYF
TGTGCCAGCAACCGGGAACTCCAAGAGACCCAGTACTTC
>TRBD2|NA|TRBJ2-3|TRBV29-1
CSASSGSTDTQYF
TGCAGCGCGTCTAGCGGAAGCACAGATACGCAGTATTTT
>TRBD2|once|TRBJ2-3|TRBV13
CASSPRPGGGTDTQYF
TGTGCCAGCAGCCCCCGACCGGGGGGAGGGACAGATACGCAGTATTTT
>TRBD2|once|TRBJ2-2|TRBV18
CASSPRLAGVSGELFF
TGTGCCAGCTCACCTAGACTAGCGGGAGTCTCCGGGGAGCTGTTTTTT
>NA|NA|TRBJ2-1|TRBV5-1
CASSLQSYNEQFF
TGCGCCAGCAGCTTGCAGTCCTACAATGAGCAGTTCTTC
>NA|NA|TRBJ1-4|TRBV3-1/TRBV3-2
CASSQGRAAEKLFF
TGTGCCAGCAGCCAGGGGAGAGCGGCTGAAAAACTGTTTTTT
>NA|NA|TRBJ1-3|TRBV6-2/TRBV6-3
CASSPLFSGNTIYF
TGTGCCAGCAGCCCTCTATTCTCTGGAAACACCATATATTTT
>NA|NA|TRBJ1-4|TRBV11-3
CASSLGQRATNEKLFF
TGTGCCAGCAGCCTCGGACAGCGTGCAACTAATGAAAAACTGTTTTTT
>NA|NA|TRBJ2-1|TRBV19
CASSTPGSSVDEQFF
TGTGCCAGTAGTACCCCGGGCTCTAGCGTTGATGAGCAGTTCTTC
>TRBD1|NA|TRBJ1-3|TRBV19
CASMGQGLGGNTIYF
TGTGCCAGTATGGGACAGGGGCTTGGTGGAAACACCATATATTTT
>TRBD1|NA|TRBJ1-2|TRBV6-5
CASSQQGSDYGYTF
TGTGCCAGCAGTCAACAGGGGTCCGACTATGGCTACACCTTC
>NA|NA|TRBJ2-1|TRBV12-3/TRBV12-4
CASSFGGNEQFF
TGTGCCAGCAGTTTTGGAGGAAATGAGCAGTTCTTC
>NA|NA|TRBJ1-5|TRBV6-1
CASSERGKQPQHF
TGTGCCAGCAGTGAACGGGGGAAACAGCCCCAGCATTTT
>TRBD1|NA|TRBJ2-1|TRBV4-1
CASSQSDRGPYNEQFF
TGCGCCAGCAGCCAATCGGACAGGGGCCCCTACAATGAGCAGTTCTTC
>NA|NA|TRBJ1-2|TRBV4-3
CASSQGTEYGYTF
TGCGCCAGCAGCCAAGGGACAGAGTATGGCTACACCTTC
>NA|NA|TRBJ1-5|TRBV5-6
CASSYGDNQPQHF
TGTGCCAGCAGCTACGGTGACAATCAGCCCCAGCATTTT
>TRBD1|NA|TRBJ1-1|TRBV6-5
CASTEGAKNTEAFF
TGTGCCAGCACCGAGGGGGCCAAGAACACTGAAGCTTTCTTT
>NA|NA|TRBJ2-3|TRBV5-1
CASSPAPGYTDTQYF
TGCGCCAGCAGCCCCGCCCCGGGATACACAGATACGCAGTATTTT
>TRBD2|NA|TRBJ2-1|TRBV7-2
CASSLVAIRTSHNEQFF
TGTGCCAGCAGCTTAGTGGCCATTCGGACTAGCCACAATGAGCAGTTCTTC
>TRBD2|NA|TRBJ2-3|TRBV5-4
CASSLEGLATDTQYF
TGTGCCAGCAGCTTGGAGGGACTAGCCACAGATACGCAGTATTTT
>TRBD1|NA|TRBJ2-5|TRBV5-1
CARSGGTGGKETQYF
TGCGCCCGCAGCGGGGGGACAGGGGGCAAGGAGACCCAGTACTTC
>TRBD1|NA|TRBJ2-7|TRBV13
CASSGQGDSRYF
TGTGCCAGCAGTGGACAGGGGGACTCGCGGTACTTC
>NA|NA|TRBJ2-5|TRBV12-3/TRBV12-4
CASTSSGTQYF
TGTGCCAGCACTTCCTCCGGGACCCAGTACTTC
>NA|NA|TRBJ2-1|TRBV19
CASSSPSIPYNEQFF
TGTGCCAGTAGTTCCCCTAGTATTCCCTACAATGAGCAGTTCTTC
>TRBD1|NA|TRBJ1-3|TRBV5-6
CASSPLGQGRNTIYF
TGTGCCAGCAGCCCTTTGGGACAGGGCAGAAACACCATATATTTT
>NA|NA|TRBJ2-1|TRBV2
CASRGVADEQFF
TGTGCCAGCAGAGGGGTTGCCGATGAGCAGTTCTTC
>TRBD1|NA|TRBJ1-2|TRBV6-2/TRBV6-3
CASSFGTGPLNYGYTF
TGTGCCAGCAGCTTTGGGACAGGTCCACTCAACTATGGCTACACCTTC
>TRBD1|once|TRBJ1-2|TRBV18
CASSPQSGQEGYTF
TGTGCCAGCTCACCACAGTCGGGACAGGAGGGCTACACCTTC
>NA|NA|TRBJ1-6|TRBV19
CASTSGFGSPLHF
TGTGCCAGTACCTCCGGGTTTGGATCACCCCTCCACTTT
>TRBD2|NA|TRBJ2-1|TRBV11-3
CASSLRAGEGYNEQFF
TGTGCCAGCAGCTTACGCGCGGGAGAGGGGTATAATGAGCAGTTCTTC
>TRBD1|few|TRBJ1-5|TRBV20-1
CSASQIRAGGYQPQHF
TGCAGTGCTAGTCAAATCAGGGCAGGGGGTTATCAGCCCCAGCATTTT